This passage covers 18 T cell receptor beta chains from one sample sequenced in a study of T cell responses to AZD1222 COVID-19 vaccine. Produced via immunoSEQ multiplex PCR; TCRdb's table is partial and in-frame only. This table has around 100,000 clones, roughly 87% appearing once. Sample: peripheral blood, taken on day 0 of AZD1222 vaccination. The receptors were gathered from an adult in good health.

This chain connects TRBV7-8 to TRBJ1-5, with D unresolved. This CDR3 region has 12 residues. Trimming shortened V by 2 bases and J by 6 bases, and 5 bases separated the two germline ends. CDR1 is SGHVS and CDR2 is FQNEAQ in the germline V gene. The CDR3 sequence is CASSLPGQPQHF. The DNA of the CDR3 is TGTGCCAGCAGCTTACCGGGTCAGCCCCAGCATTTT. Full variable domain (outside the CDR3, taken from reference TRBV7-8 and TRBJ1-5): GAGVSQSPRYKVAKRGQDVALRCDPISGHVSLFWYQQALGQGPEFLTYFQNEAQLDKSGLPSDRFFAERPEGSVSTLKIQRTQQEDSAVYLCASSLPGQPQHFGDGTRLSIL.

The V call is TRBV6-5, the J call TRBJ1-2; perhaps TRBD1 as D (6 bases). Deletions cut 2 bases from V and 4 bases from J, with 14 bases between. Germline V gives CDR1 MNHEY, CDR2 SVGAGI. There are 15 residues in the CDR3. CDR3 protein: CASSYRNDRFYGYTF. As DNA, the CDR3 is TGTGCCAGCAGTTACCGGAACGACAGGTTCTATGGCTACACCTTC.

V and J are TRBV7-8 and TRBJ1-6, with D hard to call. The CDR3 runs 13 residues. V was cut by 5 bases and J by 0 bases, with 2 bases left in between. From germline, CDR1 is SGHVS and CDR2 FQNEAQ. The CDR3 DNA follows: TGTGCCAGCAGCCTCTCCTATAATTCACCCCTCCACTTT. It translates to CASSLSYNSPLHF.

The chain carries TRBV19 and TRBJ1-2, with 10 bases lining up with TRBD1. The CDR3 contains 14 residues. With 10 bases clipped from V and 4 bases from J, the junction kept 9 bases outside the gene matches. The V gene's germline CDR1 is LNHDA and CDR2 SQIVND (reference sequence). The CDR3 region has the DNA TGTGCCACCGACATGACAGGGGGCTTCTATGGCTACACCTTC. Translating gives CATDMTGGFYGYTF. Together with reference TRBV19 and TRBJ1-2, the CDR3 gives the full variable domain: DGGITQSPKYLFRKEGQNVTLSCEQNLNHDAMYWYRQDPGQGLRLIYYSQIVNDFQKGDIAEGYSVSREKKESFPLTVTSAQKNPTAFYLCATDMTGGFYGYTFGSGTRLTVV.

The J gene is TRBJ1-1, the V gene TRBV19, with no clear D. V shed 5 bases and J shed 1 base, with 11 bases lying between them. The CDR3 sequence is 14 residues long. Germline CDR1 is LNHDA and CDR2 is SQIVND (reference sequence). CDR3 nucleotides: TGTGCCAGTAGTCTTCCTTCAACGAACACTGAAGCTTTCTTT. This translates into CASSLPSTNTEAFF.

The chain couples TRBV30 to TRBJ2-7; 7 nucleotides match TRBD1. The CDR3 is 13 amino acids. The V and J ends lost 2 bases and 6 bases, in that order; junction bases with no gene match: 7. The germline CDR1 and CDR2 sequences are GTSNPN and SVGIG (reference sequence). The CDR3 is CAWSRRQGSEQYF. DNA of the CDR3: TGTGCCTGGAGTCGTAGACAGGGTTCCGAGCAGTACTTC.

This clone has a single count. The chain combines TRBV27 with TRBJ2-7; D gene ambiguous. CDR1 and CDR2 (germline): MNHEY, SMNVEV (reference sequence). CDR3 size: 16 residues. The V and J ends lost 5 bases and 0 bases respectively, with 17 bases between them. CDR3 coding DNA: TGTGCCAGCAGTCCCCCCCCGCTGGGAAGCTCCTACGAGCAGTACTTC. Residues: CASSPPPLGSSYEQYF.

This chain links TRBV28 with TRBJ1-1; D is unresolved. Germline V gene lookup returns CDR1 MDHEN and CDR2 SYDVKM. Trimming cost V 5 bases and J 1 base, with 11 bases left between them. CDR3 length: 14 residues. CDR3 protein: CASSRRERNTEAFF. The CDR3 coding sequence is TGTGCCAGCAGTCGCCGGGAGAGGAACACTGAAGCTTTCTTT.

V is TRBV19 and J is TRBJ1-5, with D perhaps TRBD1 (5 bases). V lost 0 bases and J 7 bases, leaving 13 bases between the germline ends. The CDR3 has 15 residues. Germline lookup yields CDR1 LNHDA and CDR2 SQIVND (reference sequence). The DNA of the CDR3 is TGTGCCAGTAGTATAGATCAGGGCCGTCGCCAGCCCCAGCATTTT. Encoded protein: CASSIDQGRRQPQHF.

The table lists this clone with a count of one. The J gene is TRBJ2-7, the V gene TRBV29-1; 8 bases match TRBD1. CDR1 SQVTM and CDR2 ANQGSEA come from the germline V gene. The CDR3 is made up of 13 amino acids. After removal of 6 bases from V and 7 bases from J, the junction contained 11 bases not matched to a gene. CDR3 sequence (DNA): TGCAGCGTCGGACAGGGACCTGGTCGGGAGCAGTACTTC. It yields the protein CSVGQGPGREQYF.

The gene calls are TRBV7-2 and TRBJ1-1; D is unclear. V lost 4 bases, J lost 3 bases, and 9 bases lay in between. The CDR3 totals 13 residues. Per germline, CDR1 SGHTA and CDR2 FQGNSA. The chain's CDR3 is CASSWKQDTEAFF. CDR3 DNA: TGTGCCAGCAGCTGGAAACAAGACACTGAAGCTTTCTTT.

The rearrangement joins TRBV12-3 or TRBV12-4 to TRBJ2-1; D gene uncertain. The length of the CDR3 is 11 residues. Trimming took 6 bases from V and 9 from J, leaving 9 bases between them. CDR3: CASSPISEQFF. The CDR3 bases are TGTGCCAGCAGCCCTATAAGTGAGCAGTTCTTC.

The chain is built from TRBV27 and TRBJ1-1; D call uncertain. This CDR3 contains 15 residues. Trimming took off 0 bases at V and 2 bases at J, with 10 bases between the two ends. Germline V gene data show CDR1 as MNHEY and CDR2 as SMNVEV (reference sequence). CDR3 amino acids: CASSLSGSLNTEAFF. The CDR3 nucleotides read TGTGCCAGCAGTTTATCAGGGAGTCTAAACACTGAAGCTTTCTTT.

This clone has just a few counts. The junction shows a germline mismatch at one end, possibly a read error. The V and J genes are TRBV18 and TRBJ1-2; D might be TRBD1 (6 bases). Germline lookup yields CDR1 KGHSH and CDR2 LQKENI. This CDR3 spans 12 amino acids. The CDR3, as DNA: TGTGCCAGCTCACCAACGACAGGACGCCGCGCCTTC. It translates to CASSPTTGRRAF.

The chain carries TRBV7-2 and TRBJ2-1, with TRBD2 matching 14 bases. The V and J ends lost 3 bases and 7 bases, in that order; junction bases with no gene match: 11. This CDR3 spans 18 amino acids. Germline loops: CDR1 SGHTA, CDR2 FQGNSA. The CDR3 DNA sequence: TGTGCCAGCAGCTTTACCGGGACTAGCGGGAGACGGGGGAATGAGCAGTTCTTC. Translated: CASSFTGTSGRRGNEQFF.

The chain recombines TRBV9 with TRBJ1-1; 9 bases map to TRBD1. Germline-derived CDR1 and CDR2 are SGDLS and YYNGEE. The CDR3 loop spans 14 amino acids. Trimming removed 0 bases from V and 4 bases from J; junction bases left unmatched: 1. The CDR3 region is CASSVGTGVTEAFF. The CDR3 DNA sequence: TGTGCCAGCAGCGTAGGGACAGGGGTCACTGAAGCTTTCTTT.

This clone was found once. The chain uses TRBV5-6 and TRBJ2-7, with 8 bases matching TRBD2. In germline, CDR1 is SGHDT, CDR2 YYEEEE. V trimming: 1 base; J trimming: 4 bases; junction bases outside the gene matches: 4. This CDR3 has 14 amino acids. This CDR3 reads CASSLRSGSYEQYF. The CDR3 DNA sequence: TGTGCCAGCAGCTTGAGGAGCGGGAGTTACGAGCAGTACTTC.

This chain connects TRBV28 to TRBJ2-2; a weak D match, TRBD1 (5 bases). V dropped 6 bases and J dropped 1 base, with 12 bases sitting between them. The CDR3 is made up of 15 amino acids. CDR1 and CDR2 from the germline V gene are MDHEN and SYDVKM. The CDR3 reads CASSLNTGNTGELFF. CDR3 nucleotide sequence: TGTGCCAGCAGCCTTAATACAGGGAACACCGGGGAGCTGTTTTTT.